This TCR beta chain was recovered during a study of CD4 T cells in relation to SARS-CoV-2 and coronaviruses. Study-wide background: ViraFEST: approximately 10-day antigen culture of PBMCs, then TCR beta CDR3 sequencing.

The ends lost 5 bases at V and 9 bases at J; junction bases unmatched: 11. The length of the CDR3 is 15 residues. Germline V CDR1 and CDR2: LNHDA, SQIVND (reference sequence). About this clone: Antigen: not known.

Produced via immunoSEQ multiplex PCR; TCRdb's table is partial and in-frame only. There are tens of thousands of clones in the sample; roughly 85% occur only once, and around 4.2% lies in the top ten. The chain recombines TRBV19 with TRBJ2-1; 9 bases map to TRBD1. The clonotype was recovered from an adult with COVID-19. Material: naive CD4+ T cells from PBMCs, cultured in vitro. Noted subset: naive CD4+ T cells isolated by negative enrichment. The DNA of the CDR3 is TGTGCCAGTAGTCCTTTCCCGGGACAGGGAACTGAGCAGTTCTTC. This encodes CASSPFPGQGTEQFF. Looking up the rest from reference TRBV19 and TRBJ2-1 gives the full variable domain: DGGITQSPKYLFRKEGQNVTLSCEQNLNHDAMYWYRQDPGQGLRLIYYSQIVNDFQKGDIAEGYSVSREKKESFPLTVTSAQKNPTAFYLCASSPFPGQGTEQFFGPGTRLTVL.